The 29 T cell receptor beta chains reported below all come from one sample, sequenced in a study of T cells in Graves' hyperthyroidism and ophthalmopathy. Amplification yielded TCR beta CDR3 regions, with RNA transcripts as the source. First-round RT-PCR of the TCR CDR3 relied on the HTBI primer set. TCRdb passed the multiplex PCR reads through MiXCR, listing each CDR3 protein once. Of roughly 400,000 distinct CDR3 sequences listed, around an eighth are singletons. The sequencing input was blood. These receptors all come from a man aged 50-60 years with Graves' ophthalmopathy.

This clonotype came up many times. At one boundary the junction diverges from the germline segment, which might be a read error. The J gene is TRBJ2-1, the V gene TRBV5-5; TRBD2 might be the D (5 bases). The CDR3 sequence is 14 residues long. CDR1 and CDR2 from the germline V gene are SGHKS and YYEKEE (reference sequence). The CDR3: CANSWELGKNEQFF. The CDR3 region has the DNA TGTGCCAACAGCTGGGAGCTGGGAAAGAATGAGCAGTTCTTC.

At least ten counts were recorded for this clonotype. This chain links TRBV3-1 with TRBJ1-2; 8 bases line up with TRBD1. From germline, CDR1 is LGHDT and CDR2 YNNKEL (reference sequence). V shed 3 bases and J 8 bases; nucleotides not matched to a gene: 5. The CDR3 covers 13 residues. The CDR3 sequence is CASSHQGASGYTF. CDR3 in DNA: TGTGCCAGCAGCCATCAGGGGGCCTCAGGCTACACCTTC.

As DNA, the CDR3 is TGTGCCAGCAGCTTAGCCGGGACCGATAGCAATCAGCCCCAGCATTTT. This gives the protein CASSLAGTDSNQPQHF. The V gene is TRBV7-8, the J gene TRBJ1-5, with D possibly matching TRBD1 (5 bases). V lost 0 bases and J 0 bases, leaving 9 bases between the germline ends. Germline loops: CDR1 SGHVS, CDR2 FQNEAQ. The CDR3 contains 16 residues.

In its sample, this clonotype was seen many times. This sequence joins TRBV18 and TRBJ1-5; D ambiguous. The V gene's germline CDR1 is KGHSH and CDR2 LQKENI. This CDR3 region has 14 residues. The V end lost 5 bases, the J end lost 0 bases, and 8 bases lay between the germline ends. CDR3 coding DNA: TGTGCCAGCTCAAGGCAGAATAGCAATCAGCCCCAGCATTTT. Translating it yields CASSRQNSNQPQHF.

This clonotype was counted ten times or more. The CDR3 sequence: CASSQMVSINQPQHF. DNA of the CDR3: TGTGCCAGCAGCCAAATGGTTTCCATCAATCAGCCCCAGCATTTT. This sequence joins TRBV3-1 and TRBJ1-5; D is undetermined. Germline values: CDR1 LGHDT, CDR2 YNNKEL (reference sequence). This CDR3 contains 15 residues. V was pared by 2 bases and J by 3 bases, with 11 bases between.

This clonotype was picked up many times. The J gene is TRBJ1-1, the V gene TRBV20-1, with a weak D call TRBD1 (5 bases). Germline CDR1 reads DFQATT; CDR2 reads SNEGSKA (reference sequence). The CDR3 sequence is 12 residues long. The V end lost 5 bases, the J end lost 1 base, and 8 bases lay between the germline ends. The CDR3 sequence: CSAGGPNTEAFF. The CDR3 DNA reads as TGCAGTGCTGGGGGACCGAACACTGAAGCTTTCTTT.

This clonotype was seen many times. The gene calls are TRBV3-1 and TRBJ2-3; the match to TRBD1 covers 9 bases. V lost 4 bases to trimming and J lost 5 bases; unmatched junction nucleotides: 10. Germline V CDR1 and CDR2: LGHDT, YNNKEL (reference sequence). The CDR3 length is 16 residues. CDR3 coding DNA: TGTGCCAGCAGCCTTCTGGGGACAGGGAGAAGAGATACGCAGTATTTT. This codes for CASSLLGTGRRDTQYF.

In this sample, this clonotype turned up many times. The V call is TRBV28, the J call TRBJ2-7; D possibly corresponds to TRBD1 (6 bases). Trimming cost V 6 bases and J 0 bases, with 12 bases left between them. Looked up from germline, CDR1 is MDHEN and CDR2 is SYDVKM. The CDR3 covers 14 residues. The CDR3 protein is CASRKGQNSYEQYF. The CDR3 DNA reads TGTGCCAGCAGAAAAGGACAGAACTCCTACGAGCAGTACTTC. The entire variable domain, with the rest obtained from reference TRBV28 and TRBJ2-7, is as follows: DVKVTQSSRYLVKRTGEKVFLECVQDMDHENMFWYRQDPGLGLRLIYFSYDVKMKEKGDIPEGYSVSREKKERFSLILESASTNQTSMYLCASRKGQNSYEQYFGPGTRLTVT.

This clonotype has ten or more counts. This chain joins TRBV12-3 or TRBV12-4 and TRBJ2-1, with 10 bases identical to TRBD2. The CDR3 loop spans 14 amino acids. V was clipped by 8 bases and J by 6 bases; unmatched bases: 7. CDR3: CASGAASGSNEQFF. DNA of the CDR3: TGTGCCAGCGGGGCGGCTAGCGGGAGCAATGAGCAGTTCTTC.

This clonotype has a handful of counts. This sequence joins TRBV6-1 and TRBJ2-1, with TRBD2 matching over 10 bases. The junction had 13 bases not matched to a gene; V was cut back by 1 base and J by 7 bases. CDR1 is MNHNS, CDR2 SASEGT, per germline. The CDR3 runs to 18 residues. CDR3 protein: CASSEGPPLAGVGNEQFF. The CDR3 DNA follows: TGTGCCAGCAGTGAAGGCCCCCCGCTAGCGGGAGTAGGAAATGAGCAGTTCTTC.

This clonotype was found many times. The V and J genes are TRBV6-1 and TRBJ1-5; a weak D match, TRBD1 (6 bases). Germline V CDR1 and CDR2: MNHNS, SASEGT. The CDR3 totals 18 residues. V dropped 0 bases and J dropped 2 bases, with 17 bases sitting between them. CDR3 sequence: CASSEALFRGRRNQPQHF. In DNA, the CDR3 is TGTGCCAGCAGTGAAGCGCTTTTCCGGGGGCGACGCAATCAGCCCCAGCATTTT.

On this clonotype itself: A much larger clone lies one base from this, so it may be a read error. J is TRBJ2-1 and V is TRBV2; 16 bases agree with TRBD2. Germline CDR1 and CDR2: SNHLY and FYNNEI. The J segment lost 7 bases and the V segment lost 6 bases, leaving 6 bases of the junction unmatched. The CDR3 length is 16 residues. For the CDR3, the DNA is TGTGCCAGCAGAGACGGGACTAGCGGGGGGGCAAATGAGCAGTTCTTC. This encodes CASRDGTSGGANEQFF.

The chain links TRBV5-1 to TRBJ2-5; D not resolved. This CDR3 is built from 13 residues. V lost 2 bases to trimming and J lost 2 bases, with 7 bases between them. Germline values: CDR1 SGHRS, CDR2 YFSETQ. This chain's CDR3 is CASSFTPQETQYF. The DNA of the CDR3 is TGCGCCAGCAGCTTCACACCACAAGAGACCCAGTACTTC. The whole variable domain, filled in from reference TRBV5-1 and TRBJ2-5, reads KAGVTQTPRYLIKTRGQQVTLSCSPISGHRSVSWYQQTPGQGLQFLFEYFSETQRNKGNFPGRFSGRQFSNSRSEMNVSTLELGDSALYLCASSFTPQETQYFGPGTRLLVL.

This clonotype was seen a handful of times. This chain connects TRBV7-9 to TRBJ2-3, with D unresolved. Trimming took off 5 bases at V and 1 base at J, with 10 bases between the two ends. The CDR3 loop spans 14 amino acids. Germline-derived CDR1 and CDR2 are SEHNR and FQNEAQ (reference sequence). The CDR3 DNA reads TGTGCCAGCAGCCCGCCCCGGCGCACAGATACGCAGTATTTT. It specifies CASSPPRRTDTQYF.

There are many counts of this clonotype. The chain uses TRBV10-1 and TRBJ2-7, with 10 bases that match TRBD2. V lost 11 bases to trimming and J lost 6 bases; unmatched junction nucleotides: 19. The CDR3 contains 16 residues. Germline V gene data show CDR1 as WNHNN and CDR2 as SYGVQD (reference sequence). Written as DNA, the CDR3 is TGCGCCCGACGGGCAAGAGCGGGAGGGATCGCCTGCGAGCAGTACTTC. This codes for CARRARAGGIACEQYF.

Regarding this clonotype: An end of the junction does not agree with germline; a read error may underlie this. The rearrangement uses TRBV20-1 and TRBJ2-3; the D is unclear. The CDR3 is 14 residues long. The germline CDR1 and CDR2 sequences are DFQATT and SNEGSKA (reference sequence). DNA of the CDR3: TGCAGTGCCCCCCCTAGTTTTGTCGCAGATACGCAGTGTTTT. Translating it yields CSAPPSFVADTQCF.

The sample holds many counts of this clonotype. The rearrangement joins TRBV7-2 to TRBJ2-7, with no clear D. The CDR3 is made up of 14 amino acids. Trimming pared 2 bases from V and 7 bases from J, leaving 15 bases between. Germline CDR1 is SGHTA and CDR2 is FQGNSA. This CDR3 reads CASSLTRSPWEQYF. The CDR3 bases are TGTGCCAGCAGCTTAACGCGTAGCCCTTGGGAGCAGTACTTC.

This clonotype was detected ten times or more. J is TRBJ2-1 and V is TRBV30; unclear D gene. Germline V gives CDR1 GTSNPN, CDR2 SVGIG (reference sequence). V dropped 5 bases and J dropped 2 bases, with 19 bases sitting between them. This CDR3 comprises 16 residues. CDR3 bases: TGTGCCTGGGATTCCTCTGGCCTAACCGCCTACAATGAGCAGTTCTTC. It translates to CAWDSSGLTAYNEQFF.

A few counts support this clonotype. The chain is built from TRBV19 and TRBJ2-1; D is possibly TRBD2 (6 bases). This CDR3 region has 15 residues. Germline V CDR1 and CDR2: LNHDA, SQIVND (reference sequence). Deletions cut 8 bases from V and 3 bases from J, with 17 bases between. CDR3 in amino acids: CASSNLAPSYNEQFF. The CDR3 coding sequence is TGTGCCAGTTCTAATCTAGCGCCGAGCTACAATGAGCAGTTCTTC. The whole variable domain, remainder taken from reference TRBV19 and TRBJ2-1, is DGGITQSPKYLFRKEGQNVTLSCEQNLNHDAMYWYRQDPGQGLRLIYYSQIVNDFQKGDIAEGYSVSREKKESFPLTVTSAQKNPTAFYLCASSNLAPSYNEQFFGPGTRLTVL.

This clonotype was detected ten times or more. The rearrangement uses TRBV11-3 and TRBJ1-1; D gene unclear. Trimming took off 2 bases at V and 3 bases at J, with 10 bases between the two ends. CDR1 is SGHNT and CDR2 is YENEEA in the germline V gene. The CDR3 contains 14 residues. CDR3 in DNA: TGTGCCAGCAGCTTATCCCACCGAGACACTGAAGCTTTCTTT. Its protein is CASSLSHRDTEAFF.

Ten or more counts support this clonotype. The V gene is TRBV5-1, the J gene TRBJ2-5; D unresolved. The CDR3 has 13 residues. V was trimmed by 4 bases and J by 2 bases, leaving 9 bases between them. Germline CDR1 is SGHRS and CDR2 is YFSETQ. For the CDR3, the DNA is TGCGCCAGCAGCCGGACGGAACAAGAGACCCAGTACTTC. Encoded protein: CASSRTEQETQYF.

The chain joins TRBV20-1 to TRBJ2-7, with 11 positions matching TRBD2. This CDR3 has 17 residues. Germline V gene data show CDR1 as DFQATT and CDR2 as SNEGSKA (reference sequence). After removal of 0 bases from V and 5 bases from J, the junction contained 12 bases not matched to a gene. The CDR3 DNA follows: TGCAGTGCTAGAGACCCTGGGGTAGCGGGAGGGCCTGACGAGCAGTACTTC. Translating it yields CSARDPGVAGGPDEQYF.

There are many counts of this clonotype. CDR3: CSARGGEGSSYNEQFF. CDR3 in DNA: TGCAGTGCTAGAGGCGGCGAGGGAAGCTCCTACAATGAGCAGTTCTTC. V gene TRBV20-1 combines with J gene TRBJ2-1; a weak D match, TRBD2 (5 bases). The CDR3 runs to 16 residues. V was clipped by 1 base and J by 0 bases, with 13 bases between them. In germline, CDR1 is DFQATT, CDR2 SNEGSKA (reference sequence).

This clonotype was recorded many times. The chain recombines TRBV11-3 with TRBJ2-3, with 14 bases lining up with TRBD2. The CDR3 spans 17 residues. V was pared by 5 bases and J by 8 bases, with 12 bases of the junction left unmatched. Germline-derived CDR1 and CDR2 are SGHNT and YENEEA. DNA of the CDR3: TGTGCCAGCAGCACCACAGGGACTAGCGGGAGACGTGGTACGCAGTATTTT. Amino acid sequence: CASSTTGTSGRRGTQYF.

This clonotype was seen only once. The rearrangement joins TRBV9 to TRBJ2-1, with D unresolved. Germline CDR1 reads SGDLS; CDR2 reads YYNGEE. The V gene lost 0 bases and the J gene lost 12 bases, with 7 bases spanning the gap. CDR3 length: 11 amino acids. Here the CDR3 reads CASSVGPRQFF. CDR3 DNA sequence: TGTGCCAGCAGCGTAGGTCCAAGGCAGTTCTTC. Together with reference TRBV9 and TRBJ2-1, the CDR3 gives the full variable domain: DSGVTQTPKHLITATGQRVTLRCSPRSGDLSVYWYQQSLDQGLQFLIQYYNGEERAKGNILERFSAQQFPDLHSELNLSSLELGDSALYFCASSVGPRQFFGPGTRLTVL.

The CDR3 region has the DNA TGTGCCAGCAGTGACAGCACCTACAATCAGCCCCAGCATTTT. It yields the protein CASSDSTYNQPQHF. The chain combines TRBV28 with TRBJ1-5, with a tentative D call TRBD1 (5 bases). Germline V gene sequence: CDR1 MDHEN, CDR2 SYDVKM. Trimming shortened V by 5 bases and J by 3 bases, and 11 bases separated the two germline ends. CDR3 length: 14 amino acids.

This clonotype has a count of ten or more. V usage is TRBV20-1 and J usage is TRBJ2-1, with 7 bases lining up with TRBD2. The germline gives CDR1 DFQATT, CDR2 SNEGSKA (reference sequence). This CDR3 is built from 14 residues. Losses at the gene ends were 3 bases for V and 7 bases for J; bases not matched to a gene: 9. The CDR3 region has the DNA TGCAGTGCTAGTCCAGCTAGCGGTCTAAATGAGCAGTTCTTC. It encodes CSASPASGLNEQFF.

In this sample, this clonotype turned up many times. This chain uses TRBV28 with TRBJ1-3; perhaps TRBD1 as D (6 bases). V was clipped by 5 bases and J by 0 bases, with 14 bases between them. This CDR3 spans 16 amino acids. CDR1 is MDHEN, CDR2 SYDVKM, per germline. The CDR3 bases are TGTGCCAGCAGTACTAGCAGGGGATACTCTGGAAACACCATATATTTT. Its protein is CASSTSRGYSGNTIYF.

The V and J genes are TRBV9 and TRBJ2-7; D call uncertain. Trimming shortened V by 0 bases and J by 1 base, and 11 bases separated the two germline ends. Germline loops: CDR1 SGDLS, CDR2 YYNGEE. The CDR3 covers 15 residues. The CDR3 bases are TGTGCCAGCAGCGTAGATCTGGCAGAGTCCTACGAGCAGTACTTC. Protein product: CASSVDLAESYEQYF.